Presented here are 20 T cell receptor beta chains from one specimen sequenced in a study of regulatory T cells in long-lasting Graves disease. Described time point: newly diagnosed GD, antithyroid drugs for less than 3 months. There was RNA extracted from PBMCs, and the TCR library was made from it. In building TCR beta libraries, iRepertoire HTBI primers were used together with Arm-PCR of CDR3 regions. TCRdb processed the multiplex PCR reads anew with MiXCR; each CDR3 protein has one entry. Seen here are roughly 350,000 distinct CDR3 sequences, under 20% observed once, and the top ten hold 20% to 25%. The same data also went into a second study, on T cells in Graves' hyperthyroidism and ophthalmopathy.

The source was peripheral blood mononuclear cells (PBMCs), collected at new diagnosis, from a patient treated with antithyroid drugs. Receptors originate from a young woman with Graves disease.

This clonotype has just a few counts. V usage is TRBV6-2 or TRBV6-3 and J usage is TRBJ1-6; D unclear. V was clipped by 3 bases and J by 8 bases, with 11 bases between them. The germline CDR1 and CDR2 sequences are MNHEY and SVGEGT. The CDR3 spans 14 residues. The CDR3 protein is CASSYIKFDSPLHF. CDR3 bases: TGTGCCAGCAGTTATATAAAATTCGATTCACCCCTCCACTTT.

This clonotype was seen more than once but under ten times. The CDR3 DNA reads as TGTGCCAGCAGGGGGACGGGGGGAGGAAAACTGTTTTTT. It yields the protein CASRGTGGGKLFF. The rearrangement uses TRBV28 and TRBJ1-4; TRBD1 might be the D (5 bases). This CDR3 comprises 13 residues. The V end was cut by 6 bases, the J end by 10 bases, with 15 bases between. In germline, CDR1 is MDHEN, CDR2 SYDVKM.

This clonotype has a count of ten or more. The V and J genes are TRBV2 and TRBJ1-1, with D perhaps TRBD1 (5 bases). Per germline, CDR1 SNHLY and CDR2 FYNNEI. This CDR3 contains 10 residues. Trimming stripped 6 bases from V and 11 bases from J, with 10 bases between. The CDR3 DNA is TGTGCCAGCAGAAGCGGGGGTGCTTTCTTT. The encoded protein is CASRSGGAFF.

The chain employs TRBV19 and TRBJ2-3, with 8 bases identical to TRBD2. The germline V gene has CDR1 LNHDA and CDR2 SQIVND (reference sequence). The trim removed 10 bases at V and 0 bases at J, leaving 12 bases unmatched. CDR3 length: 16 amino acids. For the CDR3, the DNA is TGTGCCACTGGCCGGGGGCAGCGGGAGAGCACAGATACGCAGTATTTT. Encoded protein: CATGRGQRESTDTQYF.

V is TRBV2 and J is TRBJ2-1, with 7 bases fitting TRBD2. CDR1 is SNHLY, CDR2 FYNNEI, per germline. The CDR3 has 16 amino acids. Germline trimming cut 0 bases from V and 0 bases from J; bases unmatched to any gene: 2. The CDR3 reads CASSEAGGTSYNEQFF. As DNA, the CDR3 is TGTGCCAGCAGTGAAGCGGGGGGGACCTCCTACAATGAGCAGTTCTTC.

In this sample, this clonotype turned up many times. The chain combines TRBV27 with TRBJ2-3; D may be TRBD2 (6 bases). Germline-derived CDR1 and CDR2 are MNHEY and SMNVEV (reference sequence). The CDR3 totals 15 residues. The V end was cut by 6 bases, the J end by 1 base, with 14 bases between. This CDR3 reads CASSGTPGGTDTQYF. The CDR3 nucleotides read TGTGCCAGCAGCGGCACCCCGGGGGGCACAGATACGCAGTATTTT.

This clonotype was counted only a few times. The chain is built from TRBV4-1 and TRBJ1-2, with TRBD1 identical over 9 bases. The CDR3 is made up of 15 amino acids. After removal of 1 base from V and 0 bases from J, the junction contained 0 bases not matched to a gene. CDR1 and CDR2 (germline): MGHRA, YSYEKL. CDR3 coding DNA: TGCGCCAGCAGCCAAGGACAGGGGGCTAACTATGGCTACACCTTC. Residues: CASSQGQGANYGYTF.

V and J are TRBV19 and TRBJ1-2, with D perhaps TRBD1 (5 bases). Germline V gene lookup returns CDR1 LNHDA and CDR2 SQIVND (reference sequence). The CDR3 is made up of 10 amino acids. V dropped 7 bases and J dropped 8 bases, with 8 bases sitting between them. The CDR3 region has the DNA TGTGCCAGTAAAGGGACCGGCTACACCTTC. Protein: CASKGTGYTF.

Worth noting for this clonotype: A much larger clone differs from this one at a single base, so this may be a read error. Given the absence of the conserved phenylalanine or tryptophan at the CDR3 end, a read error is likely. CDR3 nucleotide sequence: TGTGCCAGCAGCCTTAACCGGGAAGATACGCAGTATTCT. Encoded protein: CASSLNREDTQYS. J is TRBJ2-3 and V is TRBV7-9; weak D call: TRBD2 (5 bases). CDR3 length: 13 amino acids. Germline V gene sequence: CDR1 SEHNR, CDR2 FQNEAQ (reference sequence). V lost 5 bases, J lost 5 bases, and 11 bases lay in between.

Ten or more counts support this clonotype. The rearrangement joins TRBV11-1 to TRBJ2-7, with TRBD1 matching over 7 bases. Germline values: CDR1 SGHAT, CDR2 FQDESV (reference sequence). The CDR3 spans 15 residues. The J segment lost 2 bases and the V segment lost 0 bases, leaving 4 bases of the junction unmatched. The CDR3 loop is CASSLARDSPYEQYF. The CDR3 nucleotides are TGTGCCAGCAGCTTAGCCCGGGACAGCCCCTACGAGCAGTACTTC. Drawing the rest from reference TRBV11-1 and TRBJ2-7, the complete variable domain is EAEVAQSPRYKITEKSQAVAFWCDPISGHATLYWYRQILGQGPELLVQFQDESVVDDSQLPKDRFSAERLKGVDSTLKIQPAELGDSAMYLCASSLARDSPYEQYFGPGTRLTVT.

This clonotype was seen many times. This chain links TRBV2 with TRBJ1-5; D perhaps matches TRBD1 (6 bases). The CDR3 spans 14 residues. Germline V gene sequence: CDR1 SNHLY, CDR2 FYNNEI. V lost 4 bases and J lost 5, with 12 bases in between. CDR3 sequence: CASSAGGWDQPQHF. CDR3 coding DNA: TGTGCCAGCAGTGCCGGGGGCTGGGATCAGCCCCAGCATTTT.

This clonotype was observed many times. This sequence joins TRBV18 and TRBJ2-7; tentatively, D is TRBD2 (7 bases). CDR1 KGHSH and CDR2 LQKENI come from the germline V gene. The CDR3 runs to 14 residues. The V gene lost 2 bases and the J gene lost 2 bases, with 10 bases spanning the gap. CDR3: CASSPEGGAYEQYF. The CDR3 bases are TGTGCCAGCTCACCAGAAGGGGGGGCCTACGAGCAGTACTTC.

This chain joins TRBV10-3 and TRBJ2-1, with 7 bases aligning to TRBD2. The CDR3 runs 13 residues. J was trimmed by 5 bases and V by 5 bases; bases with no gene match: 3. In germline, CDR1 is ENHRY, CDR2 SYGVKD. This CDR3 reads CAISPSGDNEQFF. The CDR3 DNA reads TGTGCCATCAGTCCTAGCGGAGACAATGAGCAGTTCTTC.

This clonotype was recorded at least ten times. J is TRBJ2-7 and V is TRBV2; D might be TRBD2 (5 bases). Germline V gene sequence: CDR1 SNHLY, CDR2 FYNNEI. V was shortened by 6 bases and J by 6 bases, with 9 bases between the two germline ends. The CDR3 runs 11 residues. CDR3 in DNA: TGTGCCAGCAGCGCCGGACTCGAGCAGTACTTC. It codes for CASSAGLEQYF.

The J gene is TRBJ2-5, the V gene TRBV12-3 or TRBV12-4; D is ambiguous. CDR3 length: 12 residues. Trimming stripped 7 bases from V and 1 base from J, with 7 bases between. CDR3 protein: CASKGIQETQYF. CDR3 DNA: TGTGCCAGCAAAGGGATCCAAGAGACCCAGTACTTC.

Note on this clonotype: A much larger clone lies a single base off, so this may be a read error. The rearrangement joins TRBV6-1 to TRBJ2-3; 11 bases line up with TRBD2. The CDR3 has 14 residues. The J segment lost 2 bases and the V segment lost 7 bases, leaving 2 bases of the junction unmatched. Germline assignment: CDR1 MNHNS and CDR2 SASEGT. CDR3 in amino acids: CASKTSGDTDTQYF. CDR3 DNA: TGTGCCAGCAAGACTAGCGGGGACACAGATACGCAGTATTTT.

The V call is TRBV27, the J call TRBJ2-2; D not resolved. Per germline, CDR1 MNHEY and CDR2 SMNVEV (reference sequence). This CDR3 is built from 15 residues. V shed 6 bases and J shed 2 bases, with 13 bases lying between them. Written as DNA, the CDR3 is TGTGCCAGCAGCAACTCGGACGGAAACACCGGGGAGCTGTTTTTT. This sequence encodes CASSNSDGNTGELFF.

This clonotype occurred a few times. The rearrangement uses TRBV19 and TRBJ2-7, with TRBD1 matching 8 bases. Germline assignment: CDR1 LNHDA and CDR2 SQIVND (reference sequence). The length of the CDR3 is 17 residues. V lost 5 bases and J lost 3; bases outside the gene matches: 15. The CDR3 here is CASSPPRQGFLRYEQYF. The CDR3 DNA follows: TGTGCCAGTAGTCCCCCCAGACAGGGGTTCCTACGCTACGAGCAGTACTTC.

This clonotype was seen a handful of times. The CDR3 here is CSAGQGAGETQYF. The CDR3 nucleotides read TGCAGCGCCGGACAGGGGGCAGGAGAGACCCAGTACTTC. The chain links TRBV29-1 to TRBJ2-5, with TRBD1 matching 11 bases. Germline-derived CDR1 and CDR2 are SQVTM and ANQGSEA. J gave up 4 bases and V 7 bases, and 5 bases lay outside the gene matches. The CDR3 contains 13 residues.

This clonotype was detected only a few times. The chain is built from TRBV10-2 and TRBJ1-6; D unclear. V shed 5 bases and J shed 6 bases, with 11 bases lying between them. The germline V gene has CDR1 WSHSY and CDR2 SAAADI. This CDR3 is built from 14 residues. As DNA, the CDR3 is TGCGCCAGCAGTCTCCAGGATCTTAATTCACCCCTCCACTTT. Its translation is CASSLQDLNSPLHF.